This T cell receptor beta chain was sequenced in a study of OX40 agonist ivuxolimab in advanced cancers. Clones were read by immunoSEQ multiplex PCR, and TCRdb kept only the in-frame ones, dropping some. The table shows roughly 20,000 clones, with about 86% occurring only once. The germline V gene encodes CDR1 LNHDA and CDR2 SQIVND (reference sequence). The V end was cut by 0 bases, the J end by 3 bases, with 14 bases between. The CDR3 is made up of 16 amino acids. The sequences come from CD4+ or CD8+ T cells sorted from blood, collected in a trial of the OX40 agonist ivuxolimab. The chain joins TRBV19 to TRBJ1-1; D call uncertain. The receptor comes from an adult with an advanced solid tumor such as melanoma, head and neck, liver or kidney cancer. This CDR3 reads CASSIDRVGSDTEAFF. CDR3 bases: TGTGCCAGTAGTATAGATCGGGTGGGCAGCGACACTGAAGCTTTCTTT.